These T cell receptor beta chains were read from a single sample in a study of shared clonotypes between healthy human individuals. Sequencing used immunoSEQ multiplex PCR; TCRdb keeps in-frame clones, though not all of them. The table has about 2.3 million clones, about 92% seen once; the top ten hold 0.3% to 0.4%. The sample consisted of naive CD4+ T cells from PBMCs. The receptors shown here come from a man younger than 30 in good health. Some clones in this sample may be carry-over from other donors' samples. Both conserved end residues are part of each CDR3. Each record gives: J gene, D gene, clone size, V gene, CDR3 DNA, CDR3 protein. The D gene is left open where the match is weak. Clone sizes are given selectively: once, few, many, or a class where the clone is expanded.

J: TRBJ2-7; D: TRBD1; size: once; V: TRBV5-5; DNA: TGTGCCAGCAGCCTAACCCCTACAGGGGGCGTCTACGAGCAGTACTTC; CDR3: CASSLTPTGGVYEQYF
J: TRBJ2-7; D: TRBD2; size: .; V: TRBV6-6; DNA: TGTGCCAGCAGTTCCACCCATAGCGGGAGCACCTACGAGCAGTACTTC; CDR3: CASSSTHSGSTYEQYF
J: TRBJ1-4; D: .; size: .; V: TRBV19; DNA: TGTGCCAGCCAACGGGGGAGGGCTAATGAAAAACTGTTTTTT; CDR3: CASQRGRANEKLFF
J: TRBJ2-7; D: .; size: .; V: TRBV20-1; DNA: TGCAGTGTGGTGGGGGGAGACAACCATAAATTC; CDR3: CSVVGGDNHKF
J: TRBJ1-1; D: TRBD1; size: .; V: TRBV4-1; DNA: TGCGCCAGCAGCCCCCTCCCGGCGGGACAGATGAACACTGAAGCTTTCTTT; CDR3: CASSPLPAGQMNTEAFF
J: TRBJ1-5; D: .; size: .; V: TRBV9; DNA: TGTGCCAGCAGCGTAGGCCCCAACGGGTATGGTAGCAATCAGCCCCAGCATTTT; CDR3: CASSVGPNGYGSNQPQHF
J: TRBJ1-4; D: TRBD1; size: .; V: TRBV10-3; DNA: TGTGCCATCAGTGAGTATAGGACAGGGAATGAAAAACTGTTTTTT; CDR3: CAISEYRTGNEKLFF
J: TRBJ1-3; D: .; size: .; V: TRBV7-9; DNA: TGTGCCAGCAGCTTAGCAGGGGAACCCTCTGGAAACACCATATATTTT; CDR3: CASSLAGEPSGNTIYF
J: TRBJ2-2; D: .; size: .; V: TRBV4-2; DNA: TGTGCCAGCAGCCAAGATTTAGGCCGGGGGCTGGACACCGGGGAGCTGTTTTTT; CDR3: CASSQDLGRGLDTGELFF
J: TRBJ2-1; D: TRBD2; size: .; V: TRBV4-1; DNA: TGCGCCAGCAGCCAAGGTCGGGCTAGCGGGAAATACAATGAGCAGTTCTTC; CDR3: CASSQGRASGKYNEQFF
J: TRBJ1-5; D: TRBD1; size: few; V: TRBV10-2; DNA: TGCGCCAGCAGTCAATCGACAGGGGGCCTCCAGCCCCAGCATTTT; CDR3: CASSQSTGGLQPQHF
J: TRBJ2-7; D: TRBD1; size: .; V: TRBV7-6; DNA: TGTGCCAGCAGCCTACGGACAGGAAACTACGAGCAGTACTTC; CDR3: CASSLRTGNYEQYF
J: TRBJ1-1; D: .; size: once; V: TRBV28; DNA: TGTGCCAGCAGAACGACACGGGACACTGAAGCTTTCTTT; CDR3: CASRTTRDTEAFF
J: TRBJ2-3; D: .; size: .; V: TRBV7-9; DNA: TGTGCCAGCAGCTTATTAACTGGAGATACGCAGTATTTT; CDR3: CASSLLTGDTQYF
J: TRBJ2-7; D: .; size: once; V: TRBV4-1; DNA: TGCGCCAGCTCCACCGCGCCAGGCCAAGACTACGAGCAGTACTTC; CDR3: CASSTAPGQDYEQYF
J: TRBJ2-7; D: .; size: .; V: TRBV28; DNA: TGTGCCAGCAGTTTACACGGGAACTACGAGCAGTACTTC; CDR3: CASSLHGNYEQYF
J: TRBJ1-1; D: .; size: .; V: TRBV30; DNA: TGTGCCTGGAGTGTAGGGTCGAACACTGAAGCTTTCTTT; CDR3: CAWSVGSNTEAFF
J: TRBJ2-5; D: TRBD2; size: .; V: TRBV9; DNA: TGTGCCAGCAGCCCGACTAGCGGTAACCAAGAGACCCAGTACTTC; CDR3: CASSPTSGNQETQYF
J: TRBJ2-6; D: TRBD1; size: .; V: TRBV28; DNA: TGTGCCAGCAGTTTACCACGACAGGGTGCACTCTCTGGGGCCAACGTCCTGACTTTC; CDR3: CASSLPRQGALSGANVLTF
J: TRBJ2-2; D: .; size: .; V: TRBV30; DNA: TGTGCCTGGAGTCTCGACTCTACGGCGAACACCGGGGAGCTGTTTTTT; CDR3: CAWSLDSTANTGELFF
J: TRBJ1-3; D: .; size: once; V: TRBV5-1; DNA: TGCGCCAGCAGCTTGGATCCGGGGAACACCATATATTTT; CDR3: CASSLDPGNTIYF
J: TRBJ1-1; D: TRBD1; size: few; V: TRBV5-4; DNA: TGTGCCAGCAGCCCTGGACAGGGTGAGGTCGCTTTCTTT; CDR3: CASSPGQGEVAFF
J: TRBJ1-2; D: TRBD1; size: .; V: TRBV30; DNA: TGTGCCTGGGGAACCGGGACAGCTAGATCCTATGGCTACACCTTC; CDR3: CAWGTGTARSYGYTF
J: TRBJ2-2; D: .; size: .; V: TRBV11-3; DNA: TGTGCCAGCAGCGTTCGGGGAGGGGGTTCGGCCGGGGAGCTGTTTTTT; CDR3: CASSVRGGGSAGELFF
J: TRBJ2-1; D: .; size: .; V: TRBV2; DNA: TGTGCCAGCAGTGATGGGTGGGGGTCCTACAATGAGCAGTTCTTC; CDR3: CASSDGWGSYNEQFF
J: TRBJ2-7; D: TRBD1; size: .; V: TRBV19; DNA: TGTGCCAGTAGTGCAGCCGGGACAGGGTCGTACGAGCAGTACTTC; CDR3: CASSAAGTGSYEQYF
J: TRBJ2-5; D: TRBD2; size: .; V: TRBV5-4; DNA: TGTGCCAGCAGCCCGAGACTAGCGGGACGAGAGACCCAGTACTTC; CDR3: CASSPRLAGRETQYF
J: TRBJ2-2; D: .; size: few; V: TRBV14; DNA: TGTGCCAGCAGCCAGCAGACCCCCGCGGGGACCGGGGAGCTGTTTTTT; CDR3: CASSQQTPAGTGELFF
J: TRBJ2-3; D: .; size: .; V: TRBV5-1; DNA: TGCGCCAGCAGCCCCGTATTTGGCCGAAACACAGATACGCAGTATTTT; CDR3: CASSPVFGRNTDTQYF
J: TRBJ2-7; D: .; size: .; V: TRBV29-1; DNA: TGCAGCGTCCGCGACTGGTCCTACGAGCAGTACTTC; CDR3: CSVRDWSYEQYF
J: TRBJ2-1; D: .; size: once; V: TRBV7-9; DNA: TGTGCCAGCAGCTCACTTTTCGGCAATGAGCAGTTCTTC; CDR3: CASSSLFGNEQFF
J: TRBJ2-7; D: TRBD2; size: .; V: TRBV28; DNA: TGTGCCAGCAGCCTAATACGGGGGGGCGGAAGTGGGTCCTACGAGCAGTACTTC; CDR3: CASSLIRGGGSGSYEQYF
J: TRBJ1-1; D: .; size: .; V: TRBV14; DNA: TGTGCCAGCAGCCACGGGGTAGTGGGAGCTTTCTTT; CDR3: CASSHGVVGAFF
J: TRBJ1-1; D: TRBD1; size: .; V: TRBV28; DNA: TGTGCCAGCAGGGGACAGAGTCCCGGGTTGGGGACTGAAGCTTTCTTT; CDR3: CASRGQSPGLGTEAFF
J: TRBJ1-1; D: .; size: .; V: TRBV19; DNA: TGTGCCACCTTAACTTATGGCCTGGGGACTTTCTTT; CDR3: CATLTYGLGTFF
J: TRBJ2-3; D: .; size: .; V: TRBV15; DNA: TGTGCCACCAGCGGAGGAGAATACAGGCTCACAGATACGCAGTATTTT; CDR3: CATSGGEYRLTDTQYF
J: TRBJ2-3; D: TRBD2; size: .; V: TRBV5-4; DNA: TGTGCCAGCAGCCTCGGGCCCACTAGCGGCACAGATACGCAGTATTTT; CDR3: CASSLGPTSGTDTQYF
J: TRBJ2-3; D: .; size: .; V: TRBV9; DNA: TGTGCCAGCAGCCCACAATCTAGCACAGATACGCAGTATTTT; CDR3: CASSPQSSTDTQYF
J: TRBJ2-7; D: .; size: .; V: TRBV5-5; DNA: TGTGCCAGCAGCCCTGCCGGCTTAGTCTACGAGCAGTACTTC; CDR3: CASSPAGLVYEQYF
J: TRBJ1-5; D: .; size: .; V: TRBV18; DNA: TGTGCCAGCTCACCAACCTCGGGACTCCTAGGAACCAATCAGCCCCAGCATTTT; CDR3: CASSPTSGLLGTNQPQHF
J: TRBJ2-3; D: .; size: .; V: TRBV11-2; DNA: TGTGCCAGCAGCTCCGGGGGGCAGGCCAGCACGCAGTATTTT; CDR3: CASSSGGQASTQYF
J: TRBJ1-2; D: .; size: .; V: TRBV4-1; DNA: TGCGCCAGCAGCCAAGCAGGGGCATCCTTCTATGGCTACACCTTC; CDR3: CASSQAGASFYGYTF
J: TRBJ2-3; D: .; size: .; V: TRBV11-2; DNA: TGTGCCAGCAGCTTACTGCTGACTTACACAGATACGCAGTATTTT; CDR3: CASSLLLTYTDTQYF
J: TRBJ1-6; D: .; size: once; V: TRBV7-9; DNA: TGTGCCAGCAGCTTAGTGGGGGACGCCGCCATATCCCTCCACTTT; CDR3: CASSLVGDAAISLHF
J: TRBJ2-5; D: .; size: .; V: TRBV28; DNA: TGTGCCAGCAGTTCCGGACCCAATAAGAGGTGGGAGACCCAGTACTTC; CDR3: CASSSGPNKRWETQYF
J: TRBJ2-7; D: TRBD2; size: .; V: TRBV28; DNA: TGTGCCAGCAGTCGCTCCCCGGGACTAGGATCCTACGAGCAGTACTTC; CDR3: CASSRSPGLGSYEQYF
J: TRBJ1-5; D: .; size: .; V: TRBV6-1; DNA: TGTGCCAGCCGAGACACTAGCAATCAGCCCCAGCATTTT; CDR3: CASRDTSNQPQHF
J: TRBJ2-3; D: .; size: .; V: TRBV18; DNA: TGTGCCAGCTCGTCGTCCCAGGGATCCACAGATACGCAGTATTTT; CDR3: CASSSSQGSTDTQYF
J: TRBJ2-2; D: TRBD2; size: .; V: TRBV2; DNA: TGTGCCAGCGGACTAGCGGGAGCCGCGGAGCTGTTTTTT; CDR3: CASGLAGAAELFF
J: TRBJ2-7; D: .; size: .; V: TRBV27; DNA: TGTGCCAGCAAGTCACCAGCAAAACAGGGAAGGGGACTTTACTTC; CDR3: CASKSPAKQGRGLYF
J: TRBJ2-7; D: .; size: .; V: TRBV7-8; DNA: TGTGCCAGCAGCTTATTCCCGCGTCCGGGGTCCGAGCAGTACTTC; CDR3: CASSLFPRPGSEQYF
J: TRBJ2-7; D: TRBD2; size: .; V: TRBV10-3; DNA: TGTGCCATAAAGACTAGCGGGATGAACGAGCAGTACTTC; CDR3: CAIKTSGMNEQYF
J: TRBJ2-7; D: .; size: .; V: TRBV27; DNA: TGTGCCAGCAGGAGTGGTCAGGGTCAGGAGCAGTACTTC; CDR3: CASRSGQGQEQYF
J: TRBJ2-3; D: .; size: .; V: TRBV7-2; DNA: TGTGCCAGCAGAGAGCGGCCAAGCACAGATACGCAGTATTTT; CDR3: CASRERPSTDTQYF
J: TRBJ2-1; D: .; size: .; V: TRBV28; DNA: TGTGCCAGCAGTTTCAACCCCCGGCAGAGAGCCGTCGCGGATGAGCAGTTCTTC; CDR3: CASSFNPRQRAVADEQFF
J: TRBJ1-2; D: .; size: once; V: TRBV28; DNA: TGTGCCAGCAGTTGGTCAGGGGCCGGCTATGGCTACACCTTC; CDR3: CASSWSGAGYGYTF